The present TCR beta chain was sequenced within a study of technical replicates of blood from a handful of donors (dated by TCRdb to between 2016 and 2019). The protocol used for the library was the immunoSEQ multiplex PCR assay. TCRdb carries this immuneACCESS record with in-frame sequences only. Its versions omit some clonotypes, under half of them owing to an unresolved V gene in the studies checked, with the rest unexplained. Here the sample has about 16,000 clones; 86% occur a single time. Roughly 9.6% of the sample goes to the ten largest clones. Note on this clone: Its antigen remains unidentified. No much larger clonotype is one base removed from it; base qualities were not supplied.

The germline V gene (reference sequence) provides CDR1 PRHDT and CDR2 FYEKMQ. V loses 4 bases, J loses 4 bases, and the germline ends lie 15 bases apart. Taken from cysteine to phenylalanine, the CDR3 has 15 residues. This entry keeps only the CDR3 DNA: 45 bases, framed from base 1. The clonotype comes from a human donor in good health. The chain uses TRBV13 and TRBJ2-3, with TRBD1 perhaps the D gene, on 6 matching bases. Source material: PBMCs. In nucleotide form, the sequence is TGTGCCAGCAGCTCCAACTCACAGGGCCCAGATACGCAGTATTTT. Its protein is CASSSNSQGPDTQYF. Here the CDR3 is joined to the reference TRBV13 and TRBJ2-3 genes, and the full variable domain is: AAGVIQSPRHLIKEKRETATLKCYPIPRHDTVYWYQQGPGQDPQFLISFYEKMQSDKGSIPDRFSAQQFSDYHSELNMSSLELGDSALYFCASSSNSQGPDTQYFGPGTRLTVL.